The present T cell receptor (beta chain) was sequenced within a study of OX40 agonist ivuxolimab in advanced cancers. Study-level information: Partial responses were seen in three patients, one with hepatocellular carcinoma and two with cutaneous melanoma.

This table comes from immunoSEQ multiplex PCR, and its TCRdb copy is limited to in-frame clones, with some not included. The sample includes about 53,000 clones, about 85% of them seen just once. Germline CDR1 is MNHEY and CDR2 is SVGAGI. The CDR3 is made up of 15 amino acids. V was pared by 4 bases and J by 3 bases, with 8 bases of the junction left unmatched. Blood specimens came from baseline, cycle 4 day 1, and cycle 7 day 1. This TCR came from an adult with an advanced solid tumor such as melanoma, head and neck, liver or kidney cancer. The V call is TRBV6-5, the J call TRBJ2-7; 8 bases fit TRBD2. The sequenced sample was CD4+ or CD8+ T cells sorted from blood, obtained in a trial of the OX40 agonist ivuxolimab. CDR3 bases: TGTGCCAGCAGTTTGCGGGGGGACCTCTACTACGAGCAGTACTTC. Its protein product is CASSLRGDLYYEQYF.